This T cell receptor (beta chain) originates from a study of CD8 T cell repertoires and HIV-1 epitope variants. Looking at the study overall: Each of Twenty-five Gag and Nef epitope peptides stimulated a separate culture.

A remark on this clone: The antigen remains unidentified.

V lost 7 bases, J lost 0 bases, and 13 bases lay in between. This CDR3 comprises 14 residues. Per germline, CDR1 LNHDA and CDR2 SQIVND (reference sequence). Generated by immunoSEQ multiplex PCR, the TCRdb table keeps only in-frame clones and is missing some. The profile shows some 4,300 clones, 55% to 70% of them singletons. This clonotype originated in a male donor with HIV. The specimen was cultured CD8+ T cells derived from PBMCs. The chain links TRBV19 to TRBJ2-7; TRBD1 is a possible D gene (5 bases). The CDR3 loop reads CASTVGQGSYEQYF. In nucleotides, the CDR3 is TGTGCCAGTACCGTAGGGCAGGGCTCCTACGAGCAGTACTTC.